These 23 T cell receptor beta chains originate from one sample sequenced in a study of cytomegalovirus exposure and HLA in healthy donors. PCR primers comprised 60 Vbeta and 13 Jbeta primers. TCRdb's table, derived via immunoSEQ multiplex PCR, lists solely in-frame clones and lacks some. Found here are around 130,000 clones, roughly 77% of them singletons; the top ten hold more than 1.5%. Material: PBMCs. These TCRs come from a man aged 35-49 years in good health and CMV-seronegative.

The J gene is TRBJ1-4, the V gene TRBV2, with D perhaps matching TRBD1 (6 bases). The CDR3 spans 15 residues. CDR1 is SNHLY, CDR2 FYNNEI, per germline. Deletions cut 6 bases from V and 5 bases from J, with 16 bases between. The CDR3 reads CASSYRGAANEKLFF. Written as DNA, the CDR3 is TGTGCCAGCAGCTACCGGGGGGCGGCAAATGAAAAACTGTTTTTT.

This clone was detected a few times. V usage is TRBV6-5 and J usage is TRBJ1-3; D possibly corresponds to TRBD1 (6 bases). The CDR3 length is 15 residues. The germline V gene has CDR1 MNHEY and CDR2 SVGAGI. The germline V and J ends were trimmed by 2 bases and 0 bases, with 8 bases remaining between them. CDR3 region: CASSYQGSSGNTIYF. In DNA form, the CDR3 reads TGTGCCAGCAGTTACCAGGGGAGCTCTGGAAACACCATATATTTT.

This clone was detected once. It is likely a read error, because the conserved phenylalanine at the end of the CDR3 is missing. This chain links TRBV2 with TRBJ1-3; D may be TRBD1 (6 bases). Germline CDR1 reads SNHLY; CDR2 reads FYNNEI. The CDR3 has 15 residues. V was clipped by 0 bases and J by 7 bases, with 13 bases between them. CDR3 region: CASSEARGMVNTIYL. The DNA for the CDR3 is TGTGCCAGCAGTGAAGCCAGGGGTATGGTGAACACCATATATCTT.

CDR3 protein: CASLGQGAAEQYF. CDR3 in DNA: TGTGCCAGCCTCGGACAGGGGGCGGCCGAGCAGTACTTC. This chain uses TRBV7-9 with TRBJ2-7; TRBD1 aligns across 11 bases. The CDR3 spans 13 residues. Germline V gene data show CDR1 as SEHNR and CDR2 as FQNEAQ (reference sequence). Trimming removed 8 bases from V and 6 bases from J; junction bases left unmatched: 6.

The CDR3 sequence: CASRLTGTNNEKLFF. In nucleotides, the CDR3 is TGTGCCAGCAGGCTTACCGGGACTAATAATGAAAAACTGTTTTTT. The V and J genes are TRBV2 and TRBJ1-4, with D perhaps matching TRBD1 (5 bases). Germline V gene lookup returns CDR1 SNHLY and CDR2 FYNNEI. The ends were cut back, 6 bases at V and 4 bases at J, with 15 bases in the middle. The CDR3 length is 15 residues.

This clone was seen only once. The gene calls are TRBV9 and TRBJ2-3; the D gene is possibly TRBD2 (6 bases). Germline loops: CDR1 SGDLS, CDR2 YYNGEE. CDR3 length: 13 amino acids. Trimming shortened V by 7 bases and J by 3 bases, and 12 bases separated the two germline ends. CDR3 protein: CASGGGWTDTQYF. Here the CDR3 DNA reads TGTGCCAGCGGCGGAGGGTGGACAGATACGCAGTATTTT.

The chain is built from TRBV14 and TRBJ2-3; TRBD2 matches 13 bases. V was pared by 4 bases and J by 2 bases, with 3 bases of the junction left unmatched. CDR1 and CDR2 (germline): SGHDN, FVKESK. This CDR3 has 16 residues. The CDR3: CASSPGLAGLTDTQYF. In DNA form, the CDR3 reads TGTGCCAGCAGCCCGGGACTAGCGGGGCTCACAGATACGCAGTATTTT.

This clone was seen a handful of times. V and J are TRBV28 and TRBJ2-1; TRBD2 matches 11 bases. Trimming cost V 6 bases and J 8 bases; bases outside gene matches: 12. The CDR3 has 16 amino acids. Germline assignment: CDR1 MDHEN and CDR2 SYDVKM. DNA for the CDR3: TGTGCCAGCAGACCACTAGCGGGAGTAGGTAGGGATGAGCAGTTCTTC. It yields the protein CASRPLAGVGRDEQFF.

This clone has a single count. The J gene is TRBJ2-7, the V gene TRBV15, with 11 bases aligning to TRBD1. The CDR3 is 15 residues long. The germline V gene has CDR1 LNHNV and CDR2 YYDKDF (reference sequence). J lost 3 bases, V lost 1 base, and 2 bases had no gene match. The CDR3 is CATSRGGTGGYEQYF. The CDR3, as DNA: TGTGCCACCAGCAGAGGAGGGACAGGGGGCTACGAGCAGTACTTC. The complete variable domain, with remaining parts taken from reference TRBV15 and TRBJ2-7, reads DAMVIQNPRYQVTQFGKPVTLSCSQTLNHNVMYWYQQKSSQAPKLLFHYYDKDFNNEADTPDNFQSRRPNTSFCFLDIRSPGLGDTAMYLCATSRGGTGGYEQYFGPGTRLTVT.

This chain connects TRBV6-1 to TRBJ2-7, with D tentatively TRBD1 (7 bases). The CDR3 is made up of 14 amino acids. The V end was cut by 10 bases, the J end by 7 bases, with 23 bases between. Germline V lookup: CDR1 MNHNS, CDR2 SASEGT. DNA of the CDR3: TGTGCCACCATCCCCCCCAGGGGGGTGAGGGAGCAGTACTTC. It yields the protein CATIPPRGVREQYF.

V is TRBV7-9 and J is TRBJ1-1; D is possibly TRBD1 (6 bases). Germline values: CDR1 SEHNR, CDR2 FQNEAQ (reference sequence). This CDR3 region has 13 residues. V lost 5 bases and J 5 bases, leaving 12 bases between the germline ends. The CDR3 spells CASSESGTTEAFF. The CDR3 DNA reads TGTGCCAGCAGCGAATCCGGGACAACTGAAGCTTTCTTT. Variable domain in full (rest from reference TRBV7-9 and TRBJ1-1): DTGVSQNPRHKITKRGQNVTFRCDPISEHNRLYWYRQTLGQGPEFLTYFQNEAQLEKSRLLSDRFSAERPKGSFSTLEIQRTEQGDSAMYLCASSESGTTEAFFGQGTRLTVV.

The chain recombines TRBV27 with TRBJ2-7, with 10 bases aligning to TRBD1. V was pared by 10 bases and J by 3 bases, with 9 bases of the junction left unmatched. Germline V gives CDR1 MNHEY, CDR2 SMNVEV (reference sequence). CDR3 length: 14 residues. The CDR3, as DNA: TGTGCCACCCGCCGGGGACAGGGGTTCTACGAGCAGTACTTC. Protein sequence: CATRRGQGFYEQYF.

This CDR3 reads CASSLVAGPEDTQYF. Here the CDR3 DNA reads TGTGCCAGCAGCTTAGTAGCGGGCCCAGAAGATACGCAGTATTTT. This chain connects TRBV7-2 to TRBJ2-3; TRBD2 matches at 7 bases. The J segment lost 5 bases and the V segment lost 1 base, leaving 6 bases of the junction unmatched. The CDR3 is 15 residues long. The germline V gene has CDR1 SGHTA and CDR2 FQGNSA.

This chain connects TRBV6-6 to TRBJ2-3, with 10 positions matching TRBD2. CDR3 size: 16 residues. CDR1 is MNHNY, CDR2 SVGAGI, per germline (reference sequence). V dropped 2 bases and J dropped 13; count of bases not matched to a gene: 15. CDR3 residues: CASSYGLAAGTSEKYF. The CDR3 coding sequence is TGTGCCAGCAGTTACGGGTTGGCAGCCGGGACTAGCGAGAAGTATTTT.

This rearrangement joins TRBV6-5 to TRBJ2-4; TRBD1 is a possible D gene (5 bases). Deletions cut 5 bases from V and 12 bases from J, with 20 bases between. CDR1 MNHEY and CDR2 SVGAGI come from the germline V gene. The CDR3 length is 14 residues. The DNA for the CDR3 is TGTGCCAGCAGTGACATTGAAGGGAAAGACAGTCAGTACTTC. Its translation: CASSDIEGKDSQYF.

The chain employs TRBV4-3 and TRBJ1-2; TRBD1 agrees at 8 bases. The junction had 4 bases not matched to a gene; V was cut back by 4 bases and J by 6 bases. This CDR3 region has 13 residues. The germline V gene encodes CDR1 LGHNA and CDR2 YSLEER. This chain's CDR3 is CASSRQGADGYTF. Written as DNA, the CDR3 is TGCGCCAGCAGCCGCCAGGGGGCAGATGGCTACACCTTC.

J is TRBJ1-4 and V is TRBV19; D is undetermined. CDR1 is LNHDA, CDR2 SQIVND, per germline (reference sequence). Trimming removed 4 bases from V and 0 bases from J, with 9 bases in between. This CDR3 contains 15 residues. The CDR3 spells CASSRLAATNEKLFF. The CDR3 DNA sequence: TGTGCCAGTAGTAGGTTGGCTGCAACTAATGAAAAACTGTTTTTT.

The chain recombines TRBV18 with TRBJ2-1, with 7 bases lining up with TRBD2. CDR1 and CDR2 (germline): KGHSH, LQKENI. This CDR3 has 15 amino acids. V lost 6 bases to trimming and J lost 6 bases; unmatched junction nucleotides: 11. The CDR3 region has the DNA TGTGCCAGCTCTGGGACTACATCTAGTCTCAATGAGCAGTTCTTC. It is translated as CASSGTTSSLNEQFF.

Details on this clone: Other nucleotide sequences from this sample produce the same CDR3. J is TRBJ2-7 and V is TRBV11-2; the match to TRBD1 covers 10 bases. The length of the CDR3 is 15 residues. Germline assignment: CDR1 SGHAT and CDR2 FQNNGV. V lost 3 bases to trimming and J lost 5 bases; unmatched junction nucleotides: 7. The CDR3 spells CASSLAPGQGNEQYF. The DNA of the CDR3 is TGTGCCAGCAGCTTGGCTCCGGGACAGGGGAACGAGCAGTACTTC.

The chain uses TRBV9 and TRBJ2-7, with TRBD2 matching over 7 bases. The J segment lost 6 bases and the V segment lost 2 bases, leaving 2 bases of the junction unmatched. CDR1 and CDR2 from the germline V gene are SGDLS and YYNGEE. The CDR3 length is 12 residues. CDR3 sequence (DNA): TGTGCCAGCAGCGTTGGCGGGGGCGAGCAGTACTTC. Its protein product is CASSVGGGEQYF. The full variable domain, with the rest looked up from reference TRBV9 and TRBJ2-7, is DSGVTQTPKHLITATGQRVTLRCSPRSGDLSVYWYQQSLDQGLQFLIQYYNGEERAKGNILERFSAQQFPDLHSELNLSSLELGDSALYFCASSVGGGEQYFGPGTRLTVT.

V gene TRBV7-9 combines with J gene TRBJ2-5; TRBD2 aligns across 12 bases. CDR3 size: 17 residues. J was trimmed by 0 bases and V by 2 bases; bases with no gene match: 4. CDR1 and CDR2 from the germline V gene are SEHNR and FQNEAQ (reference sequence). CDR3 coding DNA: TGTGCCAGCAGCTTACTAGGACTAGCGGGGTACCAAGAGACCCAGTACTTC. Translated, it gives CASSLLGLAGYQETQYF.

This chain connects TRBV5-1 to TRBJ2-1, with TRBD2 matching over 7 bases. The CDR3 is made up of 15 amino acids. The V gene's germline CDR1 is SGHRS and CDR2 YFSETQ. Trimming at V came to 4 bases and at J to 0 bases, leaving 4 bases not matched to a gene. The CDR3 region is CASSLTGGSYNEQFF. In DNA form, the CDR3 reads TGCGCCAGCAGCCTTACGGGGGGCTCCTACAATGAGCAGTTCTTC.

The chain carries TRBV6-4 and TRBJ2-3, with 8 bases lining up with TRBD2. J gave up 6 bases and V 6 bases, and 11 bases lay outside the gene matches. CDR3 size: 15 residues. Germline V lookup: CDR1 MRHNA, CDR2 SNTAGT. CDR3 DNA sequence: TGTGCCAGCAGCTCAGAGAGCGGGGGCCTGGATACGCAGTATTTT. Its translation is CASSSESGGLDTQYF.